What follows are 21 T cell receptor beta chains derived from one specimen sequenced in a study of T-cell reconstitution after alpha-beta-depleted transplantation in children. Unique molecular identifiers were incorporated when the TCRbeta library was constructed. TCRdb used MiXCR to reprocess the PCR reads, holding one entry per CDR3 protein. The top ten hold approximately 7.6% of the sample, which has about 300,000 distinct CDR3 sequences, about a tenth seen once. The source material was PBMCs, sampled before TCRalphabeta/CD19-depleted stem cell transplant. The receptors were gathered from a boy younger than two with acute myeloid leukemia, due to receive a stem cell transplant.

This clonotype has a handful of counts. The J gene is TRBJ2-7, the V gene TRBV28, with D hard to call. The length of the CDR3 is 15 residues. CDR1 and CDR2 (germline): MDHEN, SYDVKM. The V gene lost 4 bases and the J gene lost 2 bases, with 15 bases spanning the gap. The CDR3 spells CASSSQAGGPYEQYF. CDR3 DNA sequence: TGTGCCAGCAGTTCGCAAGCAGGTGGGCCCTACGAGCAGTACTTC.

This clonotype was counted at least ten times. The rearrangement links TRBV7-8 to TRBJ2-4; a weak D match, TRBD1 (9 bases). Trimming removed 5 bases from V and 6 bases from J, with 20 bases in between. The CDR3 has 16 residues. Germline V gene lookup returns CDR1 SGHVS and CDR2 FQNEAQ. The chain's CDR3 is CASSHSGTGTRNIQYF. The DNA of the CDR3 is TGTGCCAGCAGCCATTCCGGGACAGGGACTAGAAACATTCAGTACTTC.

The chain links TRBV20-1 to TRBJ1-2; 8 bases align to TRBD1. Per the germline V gene, CDR1 is DFQATT and CDR2 is SNEGSKA (reference sequence). The CDR3 has 14 amino acids. The CDR3 nucleotides read TGCACCGGGGCCTTACCACAACAGGGGGGTGGCTACACCTTC. Translated, it gives CTGALPQQGGGYTF.

To note about this clonotype: The junction departs from germline at one end; a sequencing error may be responsible. The chain carries TRBV6-1 and TRBJ2-1; D is possibly TRBD2 (6 bases). The CDR3 length is 14 residues. Germline V gene data show CDR1 as MNHNS and CDR2 as SASEGT. The CDR3 reads CASRGGESYNDQFF. As DNA, the CDR3 is TGTGCCAGCAGGGGGGGAGAGTCCTACAATGACCAGTTCTTC.

This clonotype was recorded at least ten times. This chain links TRBV19 with TRBJ2-5; TRBD1 aligns across 8 bases. Germline trimming cut 6 bases from V and 5 bases from J; bases unmatched to any gene: 5. The CDR3 is made up of 13 amino acids. CDR1 and CDR2 from the germline V gene are LNHDA and SQIVND (reference sequence). CDR3 sequence (DNA): TGTGCCAGTAGCAGGGGGCATCGGGAGACCCAGTACTTC. Translated: CASSRGHRETQYF. Full variable domain (rest looked up from reference TRBV19 and TRBJ2-5): DGGITQSPKYLFRKEGQNVTLSCEQNLNHDAMYWYRQDPGQGLRLIYYSQIVNDFQKGDIAEGYSVSREKKESFPLTVTSAQKNPTAFYLCASSRGHRETQYFGPGTRLLVL.

As to this clonotype: This may come from a read error, since a much larger clone is one base off. V gene TRBV11-2 combines with J gene TRBJ2-3; TRBD2 matches 9 bases. V shed 5 bases, J shed 3 bases, and the junction held 18 bases outside the gene matches. From germline, CDR1 is SGHAT and CDR2 FQNNGV. This CDR3 comprises 19 residues. Here the CDR3 reads CASSKRGVAGDIVTDTQYF. The CDR3 DNA follows: TGTGCCAGCAGCAAACGCGGGGTAGCGGGAGACATTGTGACAGATACGCAGTATTTT.

This clonotype occurred many times. V usage is TRBV28 and J usage is TRBJ2-7; D is unresolved. Looked up from germline, CDR1 is MDHEN and CDR2 is SYDVKM. The CDR3 is made up of 11 amino acids. V shed 6 bases and J shed 1 base, with 4 bases lying between them. The DNA of the CDR3 is TGTGCCAGCAGCCGGTCCTACGAGCAGTACTTC. This gives the protein CASSRSYEQYF.

Note on this clonotype: This may stem from a read error, because a much larger clone lies one nucleotide away. The chain combines TRBV7-2 with TRBJ2-2; D unresolved. The CDR3 has 12 residues. Germline V lookup: CDR1 SGHTA, CDR2 FQGNSA. CDR3 sequence reads: CARSLAYGELFF. The CDR3 DNA reads TGTGCCAGGAGCTTAGCTTACGGGGAGCTGTTTTTT.

This clonotype appeared many times. CDR3 amino acids: CASSYFSGGTYNEQFF. The CDR3 DNA follows: TGCGCCAGCAGCTATTTTAGCGGGGGGACTTACAATGAGCAGTTCTTC. The chain employs TRBV4-3 and TRBJ2-1, with 10 bases aligning to TRBD2. Per germline, CDR1 LGHNA and CDR2 YSLEER. The CDR3 covers 16 residues. The V segment lost 5 bases and the J segment 4 bases; nucleotides outside the gene matches: 8.

This clonotype was picked up many times. V usage is TRBV12-3 or TRBV12-4 and J usage is TRBJ2-7; 9 nucleotides match TRBD2. The CDR3 loop spans 15 amino acids. J was trimmed by 2 bases and V by 6 bases; bases with no gene match: 8. This CDR3 reads CASSPTSGRPYEQYF. Here the CDR3 DNA reads TGTGCCAGCAGCCCAACTAGCGGGCGGCCCTACGAGCAGTACTTC.

Only a few counts were recorded for this clonotype. The CDR3 loop is CASSYPASGGQETQYF. Written as DNA, the CDR3 is TGTGCCAGCAGTTACCCGGCTAGCGGGGGGCAAGAGACCCAGTACTTC. The chain is built from TRBV6-5 and TRBJ2-5; 11 bases fit TRBD2. Germline CDR1 reads MNHEY; CDR2 reads SVGAGI. V lost 2 bases, J lost 2 bases, and 4 bases stayed unmatched. This CDR3 spans 16 amino acids.

This sequence joins TRBV6-1 and TRBJ1-2; 8 bases align to TRBD1. The germline V gene encodes CDR1 MNHNS and CDR2 SASEGT. The CDR3 runs to 16 residues. The V segment lost 0 bases and the J segment 5 bases; nucleotides outside the gene matches: 8. The CDR3 DNA is TGTGCCAGCAGTGAAGCAGGGGGGACAGGACTTTATGGCTACACCTTC. The encoded protein is CASSEAGGTGLYGYTF.

This clonotype was found a few times. J is TRBJ2-2 and V is TRBV20-1; unclear D gene. The CDR3 runs 13 residues. V dropped 5 bases and J dropped 4 bases, with 11 bases sitting between them. The germline V gene has CDR1 DFQATT and CDR2 SNEGSKA (reference sequence). Here the CDR3 reads CSASSGPTGELFF. In nucleotides, the CDR3 is TGCAGTGCTTCATCGGGTCCCACCGGGGAGCTGTTTTTT.

This clonotype was seen repeatedly, ten times or more. CDR3 coding DNA: TGTGCCAGCAGCTTCACAGCGGGGGGCGGCACAGATACGCAGTATTTT. Translating gives CASSFTAGGGTDTQYF. The chain combines TRBV7-3 with TRBJ2-3, with TRBD2 identical over 9 bases. J lost 1 base, V lost 3 bases, and 5 bases had no gene match. Germline V gene lookup returns CDR1 SGHTA and CDR2 FQGTGA. The CDR3 is 16 residues long.

This clonotype was counted at least ten times. The rearrangement joins TRBV7-2 to TRBJ1-1; no reliable D call. Germline CDR1 SGHTA, CDR2 FQGNSA. V shed 3 bases and J shed 11 bases, with 16 bases lying between them. CDR3 size: 13 residues. In nucleotides, the CDR3 is TGTGCCAGCAGCTTGTTTCATGATGTGGTGGCTTTCTTT. The encoded protein is CASSLFHDVVAFF.

Concerning this clonotype: This may come from a read error, since a much larger clone is one base off. This chain connects TRBV9 to TRBJ2-5, with D possibly matching TRBD2 (6 bases). The CDR3 loop spans 14 amino acids. With 0 bases removed from V and 4 bases from J, the gap between germline ends came to 10 bases. Germline V gene lookup returns CDR1 SGDLS and CDR2 YYNGEE. This CDR3 is CASSVGLVGETQYF. CDR3 DNA: TGTGCCAGCAGCGTAGGACTAGTGGGAGAGACCCAGTACTTC.

In this sample, this clonotype turned up a few times. CDR3 in DNA: TGTGCCAGCAGGGGGGACAGACCTGAAAAACTGTTTTTT. Its protein product is CASRGDRPEKLFF. The rearrangement links TRBV27 to TRBJ1-4; 7 bases agree with TRBD1. The germline V gene encodes CDR1 MNHEY and CDR2 SMNVEV (reference sequence). The CDR3 covers 13 residues. The V gene end was trimmed by 6 bases and the J gene end by 7 bases; junction bases not matched to a gene: 5.

This clonotype was detected once. The CDR3 DNA reads TGTGCCAGCAGCCCCCTAAGACTAGCTCGTGATTACGAGCAGTACTTC. Residues: CASSPLRLARDYEQYF. This chain uses TRBV28 with TRBJ2-7; 7 bases are shared with TRBD2. Germline lookup yields CDR1 MDHEN and CDR2 SYDVKM. The CDR3 length is 16 residues. V lost 6 bases to trimming and J lost 4 bases; unmatched junction nucleotides: 15.

The chain uses TRBV2 and TRBJ2-3; 9 bases are shared with TRBD2. Germline values: CDR1 SNHLY, CDR2 FYNNEI. V trimming: 11 bases; J trimming: 2 bases; junction bases outside the gene matches: 20. CDR3 length: 18 residues. The CDR3 loop is CAFCYTMGVAGATDTQYF. For the CDR3, the DNA is TGTGCCTTCTGTTATACTATGGGGGTAGCGGGAGCCACAGATACGCAGTATTTT.

This clonotype was found many times. Written as DNA, the CDR3 is TGTGCCAGCAGTTCAAAGACAGCTGCCCTTTACGAGCAGTACTTC. Residues: CASSSKTAALYEQYF. The rearrangement joins TRBV28 to TRBJ2-7; D is possibly TRBD1 (5 bases). This CDR3 is 15 amino acids long. Germline lookup yields CDR1 MDHEN and CDR2 SYDVKM. Trimming removed 4 bases from V and 4 bases from J, with 17 bases in between.

The sample holds many counts of this clonotype. The chain recombines TRBV29-1 with TRBJ2-5; D possibly corresponds to TRBD1 (6 bases). Germline V gene sequence: CDR1 SQVTM, CDR2 ANQGSEA. The CDR3 runs 12 residues. Trimming stripped 8 bases from V and 1 base from J, with 11 bases between. The CDR3 nucleotides are TGCAGCTGTGGACAGATCCAAGAGACCCAGTACTTC. Translated, it gives CSCGQIQETQYF.